These T cell receptor beta chains were read from a single sample in a study of early T cells in non-severe SARS-CoV-2 infection. Using its own MiXCR run on the 5' RACE reads, TCRdb lists one record per CDR3 protein. The sample has tens of thousands of distinct CDR3 sequences, 4.5% to 5.5% seen once. Sequenced sample: whole blood. The source of these receptors is an adult who was a healthcare worker with PCR-confirmed SARS-CoV-2 infection or an uninfected control (not recorded which). Both conserved end residues are part of each CDR3. A D gene is named only where the DNA matches it firmly. The size field is filled for only some rows; it gives once, few, many or a size class.

D gene,J gene,V gene,clone size,CDR3 length,CDR3 DNA,CDR3 protein
TRBD1,TRBJ2-7,TRBV29-1,NA,14,TGCAGCGTGAGAGTGCTGACAGGGGTTGGCGAGCAGTACTTC,CSVRVLTGVGEQYF
NA,TRBJ2-6,TRBV11-2,many,13,TGTGCCAGCAGCTTCTCTGGGGCCAACGTCCTGACTTTC,CASSFSGANVLTF
NA,TRBJ2-5,TRBV29-1,many,13,TGCAGCGTTGAAAACGGCTACCAAGAGACCCAGTACTTC,CSVENGYQETQYF
NA,TRBJ2-7,TRBV3-1,NA,16,TGTGCCAGCAGCCGTAACCCCACAGGGTCCGCTTACGAGCAGTACTTC,CASSRNPTGSAYEQYF
NA,TRBJ1-5,TRBV29-1,few,12,TGCAGCGTTGAAGAGGGAGATCAGCCCCAGCATTTT,CSVEEGDQPQHF
TRBD1,TRBJ1-5,TRBV18,many,17,TGTGCCAGCTCACCGAAAACCCTGGACAGGGTGAGGCAGCCCCAGCATTTT,CASSPKTLDRVRQPQHF
NA,TRBJ2-7,TRBV12-5,many,14,TGTGCTAGTGGTTGGGGGACACAAGAGTACGAGCAGTACTTC,CASGWGTQEYEQYF
NA,TRBJ1-1,TRBV12-3/TRBV12-4,medium-sized,12,TGTGCCAGCAAGTCCTCCTCCACTGAAGCTTTCTTT,CASKSSSTEAFF
NA,TRBJ2-7,TRBV25-1,many,14,TGTGCCAGCTCCCTTGGGGGAGGGGGCTACGAGCAGTACTTC,CASSLGGGGYEQYF
NA,TRBJ1-1,TRBV4-1,many,14,TGCGCCAGCAGCCCAGGACACTTGAACACTGAAGCTTTCTTT,CASSPGHLNTEAFF
NA,TRBJ1-5,TRBV4-1,many,13,TGCGCCAGCAGCCAAGATGTGGGTCAGCCCCAGCATTTT,CASSQDVGQPQHF
NA,TRBJ2-5,TRBV7-6,few,14,TGTGCCAGCAGCTTCCAGGGGGGACAAGAGACCCAGTACTTC,CASSFQGGQETQYF
TRBD1,TRBJ1-1,TRBV30,NA,12,TGTGCCTGGAATACAGGGGGCACTGAAGCTTTCTTT,CAWNTGGTEAFF
TRBD2,TRBJ2-1,TRBV3-1,NA,17,TGTGCCAGCAGCCAAGTCCCACTAGCGGGGGGGGCCAATGAGCAGTTCTTC,CASSQVPLAGGANEQFF
NA,TRBJ2-3,TRBV5-6,many,16,TGTGCCAGCAGCTCCGAGGATCTAGCTTACGCAGATACGCAGTATTTT,CASSSEDLAYADTQYF
NA,TRBJ2-7,TRBV11-2,NA,11,TGTGCCAGCAGCTTTGTCGACGAGCAGTACTTC,CASSFVDEQYF
NA,TRBJ1-6,TRBV5-1,few,15,TGCGCCAGCAGCTTTGGGGACAACAATAATTCACCCCTCCACTTT,CASSFGDNNNSPLHF
TRBD1,TRBJ1-1,TRBV5-1,many,14,TGCGCCAGCAGCGGTCGCCCGTCACAGGGGGAAGCTTTCTTT,CASSGRPSQGEAFF
NA,TRBJ1-5,TRBV20-1,many,15,TGCAGTGCTAGTGGGTTAGAATATAGCAATCAGCCCCAGCATTTT,CSASGLEYSNQPQHF
TRBD1,TRBJ1-1,TRBV7-8,few,13,TGTGCCAGCAGCATCGCACAGGGGAGGGAAGCTTTCTTT,CASSIAQGREAFF
TRBD2,TRBJ2-1,TRBV20-1,many,13,TGCAGTGCTAGTTCCGGGGGGGTGAATGAGCAGTTCTTC,CSASSGGVNEQFF
NA,TRBJ1-1,TRBV2,once,11,TGTGCCAGCAGTGATATAGGGGAAGCTTTCTTT,CASSDIGEAFF
NA,TRBJ1-1,TRBV6-6,many,14,TGTGCCAGCATTCCCCCGGGATCGAACACTGAAGCTTTCTTT,CASIPPGSNTEAFF